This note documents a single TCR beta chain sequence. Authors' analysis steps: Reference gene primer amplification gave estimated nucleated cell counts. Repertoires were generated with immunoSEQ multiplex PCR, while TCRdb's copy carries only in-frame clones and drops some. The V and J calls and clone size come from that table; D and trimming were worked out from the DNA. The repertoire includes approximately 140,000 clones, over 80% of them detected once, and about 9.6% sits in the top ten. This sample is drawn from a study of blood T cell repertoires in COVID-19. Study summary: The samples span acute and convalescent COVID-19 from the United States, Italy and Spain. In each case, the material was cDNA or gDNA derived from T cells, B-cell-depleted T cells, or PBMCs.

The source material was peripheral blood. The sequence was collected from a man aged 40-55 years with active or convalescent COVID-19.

The CDR3: CASSLAGKGRDEQYF. In DNA, the CDR3 is TGCGCCAGCAGCTTGGCCGGGAAGGGAAGAGACGAGCAGTACTTC. The chain couples TRBV5-1 to TRBJ2-7; tentatively, D is TRBD2 (5 bases). This CDR3 has 15 amino acids. CDR1 is SGHRS, CDR2 YFSETQ, per germline. V was shortened by 0 bases and J by 5 bases, with 15 bases between the two germline ends.